The 29 T cell receptor beta chains below were found in one sample sequenced in a study of cytomegalovirus exposure and HLA in healthy donors. Assay: immunoSEQ multiplex PCR; the TCRdb copy retains only in-frame clones and omits some. The sample holds 120,000 or so clones, roughly 89% seen once. Sequenced sample: PBMCs. The source of these receptors is a woman under 30 in good health and CMV-seronegative.

V is TRBV5-6 and J is TRBJ1-4; no definite D call. The CDR3 is 14 amino acids. Germline CDR1 reads SGHDT; CDR2 reads YYEEEE. Trimming pared 1 base from V and 8 bases from J, leaving 12 bases between. The CDR3 DNA is TGTGCCAGCAGCTTGTCCCCCATGGAGGAAAAACTGTTTTTT. Its protein product is CASSLSPMEEKLFF.

The chain employs TRBV14 and TRBJ2-5; possibly TRBD1 for D (5 bases). CDR3 size: 16 residues. The germline V gene has CDR1 SGHDN and CDR2 FVKESK. The ends were cut back, 1 base at V and 4 bases at J, with 16 bases in the middle. As DNA, the CDR3 is TGTGCCAGCAGCCAAGGACAGATCGGAAGGGGAGAGACCCAGTACTTC. Translation gives CASSQGQIGRGETQYF.

The rearrangement links TRBV18 to TRBJ1-2; TRBD1 matches at 9 bases. With 6 bases clipped from V and 4 bases from J, the junction kept 6 bases outside the gene matches. CDR1 is KGHSH, CDR2 LQKENI, per germline. This CDR3 has 14 amino acids. The CDR3 DNA sequence: TGTGCCAGCTCCACCGGGACAGGGACCTATGGCTACACCTTC. It translates to CASSTGTGTYGYTF.

The gene calls are TRBV7-9 and TRBJ2-1, with 8 bases identical to TRBD1. Germline V lookup: CDR1 SEHNR, CDR2 FQNEAQ (reference sequence). The length of the CDR3 is 15 residues. V lost 5 bases, J lost 0 bases, and 3 bases stayed unmatched. Written as DNA, the CDR3 is TGTGCCAGCAGCCAGACAGGGGCCTCCTACAATGAGCAGTTCTTC. Encoded protein: CASSQTGASYNEQFF.

This clone was detected a few times. V is TRBV6-1 and J is TRBJ1-1, with D maybe TRBD1 (6 bases). Germline CDR1 is MNHNS and CDR2 is SASEGT. V dropped 3 bases and J dropped 0 bases, with 20 bases sitting between them. The CDR3 has 18 residues. CDR3 in DNA: TGTGCCAGCAGTGATGGCCCTCGGCCAGGGGCTATGAACACTGAAGCTTTCTTT. It codes for CASSDGPRPGAMNTEAFF.

The gene calls are TRBV4-1 and TRBJ2-1; the D gene is possibly TRBD2 (5 bases). The CDR3 contains 15 residues. The germline gives CDR1 MGHRA, CDR2 YSYEKL. V lost 0 bases and J 7 bases, leaving 13 bases between the germline ends. As DNA, the CDR3 is TGCGCCAGCAGCCAAGAGCGGGCGAGTAGAAATGAGCAGTTCTTC. Translating it yields CASSQERASRNEQFF.

V is TRBV5-4 and J is TRBJ2-5; 7 bases line up with TRBD1. Germline V gene data show CDR1 as SGHNT and CDR2 as YYREEE (reference sequence). The junction had 2 bases not matched to a gene; V was cut back by 1 base and J by 2 bases. The CDR3 covers 14 residues. The CDR3 region is CASSLWDRQETQYF. The CDR3 DNA is TGTGCCAGCAGCTTGTGGGACAGACAAGAGACCCAGTACTTC.

This chain uses TRBV7-2 with TRBJ1-6, with 8 bases identical to TRBD1. CDR3 length equals 14 residues. Germline CDR1 reads SGHTA; CDR2 reads FQGNSA. Trimming cost V 1 base and J 8 bases; bases outside gene matches: 1. The CDR3 loop reads CASSLDRGDSPLHF. The CDR3 coding sequence is TGTGCCAGCAGCTTAGACAGGGGGGATTCACCCCTCCACTTT.

The V gene is TRBV25-1, the J gene TRBJ1-6; D ambiguous. V was clipped by 4 bases and J by 13 bases, with 14 bases between them. CDR3 size: 13 residues. Per germline, CDR1 MGHDK and CDR2 SYGVNS. For the CDR3, the DNA is TGTGCCAGCAGTGCGGCGGGTGGGGTGCCCCTCCACTTT. Its protein product is CASSAAGGVPLHF.

The rearrangement links TRBV5-6 to TRBJ1-4; D is possibly TRBD1 (5 bases). V was clipped by 4 bases and J by 4 bases, with 8 bases between them. The germline V gene has CDR1 SGHDT and CDR2 YYEEEE. This CDR3 has 13 amino acids. CDR3 nucleotide sequence: TGTGCCAGCAGCGGGACTTTTAATGAAAAACTGTTTTTT. Translated: CASSGTFNEKLFF.

The J gene is TRBJ2-5, the V gene TRBV27, with D perhaps matching TRBD1 (6 bases). From germline, CDR1 is MNHEY and CDR2 SMNVEV (reference sequence). V was clipped by 3 bases and J by 4 bases, with 12 bases between them. The CDR3 extends over 14 amino acids. CDR3 sequence reads: CASSFSGVGETQYF. DNA for the CDR3: TGTGCCAGCAGTTTTTCAGGGGTTGGAGAGACCCAGTACTTC.

V and J are TRBV27 and TRBJ2-7, with D perhaps given as TRBD1 or TRBD2 (9 bases each). Germline CDR1 is MNHEY and CDR2 is SMNVEV (reference sequence). V was cut by 5 bases and J by 0 bases, with 26 bases left in between. The CDR3 has 19 amino acids. CDR3: CASSPHRGRLAGLSYEQYF. In DNA form, the CDR3 reads TGTGCCAGCAGTCCCCACAGGGGGCGGCTAGCGGGACTCTCCTACGAGCAGTACTTC.

The chain combines TRBV7-2 with TRBJ1-3; D is perhaps TRBD1 (6 bases). Trimming shortened V by 5 bases and J by 0 bases, and 11 bases separated the two germline ends. This CDR3 is 15 amino acids long. CDR1 and CDR2 (germline): SGHTA, FQGNSA. This CDR3 is CASSPRQASGNTIYF. As DNA, the CDR3 is TGTGCCAGCAGCCCCAGACAGGCCTCTGGAAACACCATATATTTT. Complete variable domain (other parts from reference TRBV7-2 and TRBJ1-3): GAGVSQSPSNKVTEKGKDVELRCDPISGHTALYWYRQSLGQGLEFLIYFQGNSAPDKSGLPSDRFSAERTGGSVSTLTIQRTQQEDSAVYLCASSPRQASGNTIYFGEGSWLTVV.

V and J are TRBV5-1 and TRBJ2-5, with 8 bases matching TRBD1. J was trimmed by 9 bases and V by 0 bases; bases with no gene match: 13. Germline values: CDR1 SGHRS, CDR2 YFSETQ. This CDR3 spans 16 amino acids. In nucleotides, the CDR3 is TGCGCCAGCAGCTTGGACCCAGGGGGCTTGGTTCGTTCCCAGTACTTC. It translates to CASSLDPGGLVRSQYF. Combining the CDR3 with reference TRBV5-1 and TRBJ2-5 gives the whole variable domain KAGVTQTPRYLIKTRGQQVTLSCSPISGHRSVSWYQQTPGQGLQFLFEYFSETQRNKGNFPGRFSGRQFSNSRSEMNVSTLELGDSALYLCASSLDPGGLVRSQYFGPGTRLLVL.

The rearrangement links TRBV30 to TRBJ2-3; 10 bases match TRBD2. This CDR3 is built from 16 residues. Germline trimming cut 1 base from V and 3 bases from J; bases unmatched to any gene: 7. Germline CDR1 GTSNPN, CDR2 SVGIG (reference sequence). This CDR3 is CAWSGLAGVFTDTQYF. The CDR3 nucleotides read TGTGCCTGGAGTGGCCTAGCGGGAGTGTTTACAGATACGCAGTATTTT.

The chain carries TRBV2 and TRBJ2-6; 8 bases are shared with TRBD1. Germline loops: CDR1 SNHLY, CDR2 FYNNEI. This CDR3 is 19 amino acids long. V was pared by 0 bases and J by 2 bases, with 9 bases of the junction left unmatched. The CDR3 DNA reads as TGTGCCAGCAGTGAAGCCAGGACAGGGACTCGCGCTGGGGCCAACGTCCTGACTTTC. This sequence encodes CASSEARTGTRAGANVLTF.

The chain joins TRBV5-1 to TRBJ2-5, with D possibly TRBD2 on 5 matching bases. V lost 4 bases to trimming and J lost 5 bases, with 12 bases between them. Germline loops: CDR1 SGHRS, CDR2 YFSETQ. CDR3 size: 13 residues. The CDR3 coding sequence is TGCGCCAGCAGCGGCGGACCGGGGGAGACCCAGTACTTC. Protein sequence: CASSGGPGETQYF.

The chain uses TRBV6-4 and TRBJ2-2; 8 bases are a match to TRBD1. The CDR3 spans 14 residues. Germline V gives CDR1 MRHNA, CDR2 SNTAGT. V was pared by 3 bases and J by 3 bases, with 0 bases of the junction left unmatched. The CDR3 here is CASSEQGDTGELFF. In DNA form, the CDR3 reads TGTGCCAGCAGTGAACAGGGGGACACCGGGGAGCTGTTTTTT.

This sequence joins TRBV15 and TRBJ1-1, with TRBD1 as a possible D gene (6 bases). CDR1 is LNHNV and CDR2 is YYDKDF in the germline V gene (reference sequence). The CDR3 covers 14 residues. V gave up 4 bases and J gave up 5 bases, with 14 bases separating them. The CDR3 sequence: CATSTTRGGTEAFF. Here the CDR3 DNA reads TGTGCCACCAGCACTACCAGGGGTGGTACTGAAGCTTTCTTT.

This rearrangement joins TRBV30 to TRBJ1-6; D perhaps matches TRBD1 (5 bases). CDR1 GTSNPN and CDR2 SVGIG come from the germline V gene (reference sequence). V was pared by 1 base and J by 10 bases, with 11 bases between. The CDR3 consists of 13 residues. The CDR3 is CAWSEAGRSPLHF. The CDR3 region has the DNA TGTGCCTGGAGTGAAGCGGGGCGGTCACCCCTCCACTTT.

V usage is TRBV2 and J usage is TRBJ2-1; no reliable D call. The CDR3 is 14 residues long. Trimming cost V 4 bases and J 7 bases, with 14 bases left between them. The germline CDR1 and CDR2 sequences are SNHLY and FYNNEI. CDR3 protein: CASSVQGGKNEQFF. The CDR3 DNA is TGTGCCAGCAGTGTGCAAGGCGGCAAGAATGAGCAGTTCTTC.

This clone came up once. The genes are TRBV4-2 and TRBJ2-2, with 10 bases aligning to TRBD2. Germline V gene sequence: CDR1 LGHNA, CDR2 YNFKEQ. V dropped 4 bases and J dropped 6; count of bases not matched to a gene: 11. The length of the CDR3 is 17 residues. CDR3 bases: TGTGCCAGCAGCCGCTATAGCGGGGGGCAGTCATCCGGGGAGCTGTTTTTT. This translates into CASSRYSGGQSSGELFF.

J is TRBJ1-2 and V is TRBV18; 8 bases are shared with TRBD1. The junction had 6 bases not matched to a gene; V was cut back by 3 bases and J by 0 bases. Germline V gene lookup returns CDR1 KGHSH and CDR2 LQKENI. The CDR3 spans 16 residues. CDR3 nucleotides: TGTGCCAGCTCACCGGGACAGGAAATAGCTAACTATGGCTACACCTTC. Amino acid sequence: CASSPGQEIANYGYTF.

The chain uses TRBV5-6 and TRBJ2-1, with 7 bases identical to TRBD2. This CDR3 contains 14 residues. Germline V gene data show CDR1 as SGHDT and CDR2 as YYEEEE. V dropped 0 bases and J dropped 9; count of bases not matched to a gene: 6. The CDR3 loop reads CASSLVGGEGEQFF. The CDR3 DNA reads as TGTGCCAGCAGCTTGGTGGGAGGGGAGGGTGAGCAGTTCTTC. Full variable domain (remainder filled in from reference TRBV5-6 and TRBJ2-1): DAGVTQSPTHLIKTRGQQVTLRCSPKSGHDTVSWYQQALGQGPQFIFQYYEEEERQRGNFPDRFSGHQFPNYSSELNVNALLLGDSALYLCASSLVGGEGEQFFGPGTRLTVL.

The CDR3 nucleotides are TGTGCCAGCAGCGGACTAGCGGACAATGAGCAGTTCTTC. Encoded protein: CASSGLADNEQFF. J is TRBJ2-1 and V is TRBV14; 10 bases are shared with TRBD2. With 5 bases clipped from V and 5 bases from J, the junction kept 0 bases outside the gene matches. The CDR3 contains 13 residues. From germline, CDR1 is SGHDN and CDR2 FVKESK.

The gene calls are TRBV5-4 and TRBJ2-1, with a weak D call TRBD2 (6 bases). CDR3 size: 14 residues. With 2 bases removed from V and 8 bases from J, the gap between germline ends came to 14 bases. CDR1 is SGHNT, CDR2 YYREEE, per germline (reference sequence). The CDR3 nucleotides are TGTGCCAGCAGCTTCCTAGCGTCAGTCCATGAGCAGTTCTTC. Encoded protein: CASSFLASVHEQFF.

This sequence joins TRBV9 and TRBJ2-3, with a possible D match to TRBD2 (6 bases). The CDR3 runs to 13 residues. CDR1 SGDLS and CDR2 YYNGEE come from the germline V gene. Trimming removed 1 base at V and 5 bases at J, with 8 bases between. CDR3 in amino acids: CASSVPGGDTQYF. CDR3 bases: TGTGCCAGCAGCGTACCCGGGGGAGATACGCAGTATTTT.

The rearrangement uses TRBV28 and TRBJ2-7; 12 bases map to TRBD2. This CDR3 has 14 amino acids. The germline V gene encodes CDR1 MDHEN and CDR2 SYDVKM. The V gene end was trimmed by 8 bases and the J gene end by 2 bases; junction bases not matched to a gene: 4. The CDR3 DNA reads as TGTGCCAGCGCTAGCGGGGGGGTGGCCTACGAGCAGTACTTC. Amino acid sequence: CASASGGVAYEQYF.

A remark on this clone: Other DNA variants within this sample encode the same CDR3. V and J are TRBV6-5 and TRBJ1-1; TRBD1 might be the D (6 bases). CDR1 and CDR2 from the germline V gene are MNHEY and SVGAGI. The V and J ends lost 6 bases and 0 bases respectively, with 11 bases between them. The CDR3 extends over 14 amino acids. The CDR3 region has the DNA TGTGCCAGCAGCCTACAGGGATTGAACACTGAAGCTTTCTTT. The encoded protein is CASSLQGLNTEAFF.